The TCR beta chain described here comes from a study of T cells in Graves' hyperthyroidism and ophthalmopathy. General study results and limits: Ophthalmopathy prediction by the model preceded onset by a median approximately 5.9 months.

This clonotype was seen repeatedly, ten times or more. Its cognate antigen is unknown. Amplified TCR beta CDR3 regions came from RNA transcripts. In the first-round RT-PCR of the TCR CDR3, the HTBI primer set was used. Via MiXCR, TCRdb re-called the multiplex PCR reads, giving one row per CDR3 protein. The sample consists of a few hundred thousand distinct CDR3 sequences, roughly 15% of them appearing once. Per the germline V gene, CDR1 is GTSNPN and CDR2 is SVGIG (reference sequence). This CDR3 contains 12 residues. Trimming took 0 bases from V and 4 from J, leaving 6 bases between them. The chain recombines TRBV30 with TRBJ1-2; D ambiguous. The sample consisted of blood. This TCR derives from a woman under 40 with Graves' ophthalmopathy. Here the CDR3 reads CAWSVPGYGYTF. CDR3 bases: TGTGCCTGGAGTGTACCCGGCTATGGCTACACCTTC. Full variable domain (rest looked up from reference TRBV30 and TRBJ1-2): SQTIHQWPATLVQPVGSPLSLECTVEGTSNPNLYWYRQAAGRGLQLLFYSVGIGQISSEVPQNLSASRPQDRQFILSSKKLLLSDSGFYLCAWSVPGYGYTFGSGTRLTVV.